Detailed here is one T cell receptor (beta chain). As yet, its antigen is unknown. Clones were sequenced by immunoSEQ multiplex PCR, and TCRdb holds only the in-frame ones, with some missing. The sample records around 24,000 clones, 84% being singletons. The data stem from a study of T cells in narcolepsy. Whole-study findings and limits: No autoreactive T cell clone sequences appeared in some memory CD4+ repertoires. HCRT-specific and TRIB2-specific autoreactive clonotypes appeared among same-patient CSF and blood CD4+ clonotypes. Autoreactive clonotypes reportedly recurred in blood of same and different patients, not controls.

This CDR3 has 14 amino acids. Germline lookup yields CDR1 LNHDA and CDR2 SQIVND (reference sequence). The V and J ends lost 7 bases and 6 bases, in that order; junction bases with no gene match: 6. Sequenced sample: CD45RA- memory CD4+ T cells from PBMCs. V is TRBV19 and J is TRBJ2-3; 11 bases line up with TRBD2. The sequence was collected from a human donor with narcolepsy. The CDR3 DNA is TGTGCCAGTAACGGGGCTAGCGGGAGGGATACGCAGTATTTT. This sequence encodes CASNGASGRDTQYF. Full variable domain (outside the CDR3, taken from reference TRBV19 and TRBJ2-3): DGGITQSPKYLFRKEGQNVTLSCEQNLNHDAMYWYRQDPGQGLRLIYYSQIVNDFQKGDIAEGYSVSREKKESFPLTVTSAQKNPTAFYLCASNGASGRDTQYFGPGTRLTVL.